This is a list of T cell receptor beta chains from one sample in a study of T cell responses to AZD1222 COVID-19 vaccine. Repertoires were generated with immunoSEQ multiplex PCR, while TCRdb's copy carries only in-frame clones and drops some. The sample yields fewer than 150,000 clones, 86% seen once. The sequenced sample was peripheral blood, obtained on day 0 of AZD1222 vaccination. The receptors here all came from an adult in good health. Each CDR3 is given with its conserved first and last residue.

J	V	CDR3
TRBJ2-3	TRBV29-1	CSVLTGVSALGDTQYF
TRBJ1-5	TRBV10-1	CASSETGQPQHF
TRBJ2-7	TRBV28	CASGTATYEQYF
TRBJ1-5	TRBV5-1	CASTTGYGSNQPQHF
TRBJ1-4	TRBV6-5	CASSYSGAGDSEKLFF
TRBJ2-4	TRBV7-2	CASSLTGSENIQYF
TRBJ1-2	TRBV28	CASSPWTVPYGYTF
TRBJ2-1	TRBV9	CASSVDLNEQFF
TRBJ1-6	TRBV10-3	CAIKGGAGGTLNSPLHF
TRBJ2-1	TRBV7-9	CASSLSGIYNEQFF
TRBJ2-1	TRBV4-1	CASSQGRLVTGNEQFF
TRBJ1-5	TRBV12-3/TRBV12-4	CASSLPLGQPQHF
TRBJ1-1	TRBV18	CASSPPKGIWSDTEAFF
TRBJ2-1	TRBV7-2	CASSTLSWGAEQFF
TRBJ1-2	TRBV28	CAIGRGGGYTF
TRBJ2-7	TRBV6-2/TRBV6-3	CASSYPTWEQYF
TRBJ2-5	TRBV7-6	CASSLGGREWETQYF
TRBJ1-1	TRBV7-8	CASSWTGTGVPSEAFF
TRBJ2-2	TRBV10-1	CASSENLAGNTGELFF
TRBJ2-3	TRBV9	CASSVEADTQYF
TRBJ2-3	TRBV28	CASTLGTDTQYF
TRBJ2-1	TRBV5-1	CASSPTGGFVNEQFF
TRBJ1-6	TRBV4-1	CASSQDTRSSYNSPLHF
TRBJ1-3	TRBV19	CASSIWQDRNTIYF
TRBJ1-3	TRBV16	CASSQDAGNTIYF
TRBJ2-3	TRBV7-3	CASSPGTSRWDTQYF
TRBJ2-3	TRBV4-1	CASSQLAGGNTDTQYF
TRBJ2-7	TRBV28	CASRPPRGEYEQYF
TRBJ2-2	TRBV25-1	CASSGGSWTGELFF
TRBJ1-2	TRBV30	CAWIRTGYGYTF
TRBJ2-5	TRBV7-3	CASSVTGSSGETQYF
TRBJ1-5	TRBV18	CASSPGTGFISNQPQHF
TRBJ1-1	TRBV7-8	CASSLESFTGRSGTEAFF
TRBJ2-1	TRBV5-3	CARSSSGSGRAVDEQFF
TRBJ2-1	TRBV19	CASSSGEQFF